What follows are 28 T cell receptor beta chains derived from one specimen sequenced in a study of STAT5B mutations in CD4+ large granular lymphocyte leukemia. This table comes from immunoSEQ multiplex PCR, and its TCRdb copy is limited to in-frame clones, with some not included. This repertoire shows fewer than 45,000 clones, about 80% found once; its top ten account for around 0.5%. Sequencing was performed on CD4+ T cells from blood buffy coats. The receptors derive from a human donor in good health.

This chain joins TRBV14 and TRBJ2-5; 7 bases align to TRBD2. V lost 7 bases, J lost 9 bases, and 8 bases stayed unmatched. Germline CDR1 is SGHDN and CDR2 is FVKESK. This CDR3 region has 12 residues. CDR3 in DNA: TGTGCCAGCACCTCCGGTGGGGGGGCCCAGTACTTC. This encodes CASTSGGGAQYF.

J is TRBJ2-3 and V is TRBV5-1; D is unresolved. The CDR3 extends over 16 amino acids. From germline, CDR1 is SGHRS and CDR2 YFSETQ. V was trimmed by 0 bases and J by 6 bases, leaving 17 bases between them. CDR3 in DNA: TGCGCCAGCAGCTTGGCTCAGGAGCTGAACACCGATACGCAGTATTTT. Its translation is CASSLAQELNTDTQYF.

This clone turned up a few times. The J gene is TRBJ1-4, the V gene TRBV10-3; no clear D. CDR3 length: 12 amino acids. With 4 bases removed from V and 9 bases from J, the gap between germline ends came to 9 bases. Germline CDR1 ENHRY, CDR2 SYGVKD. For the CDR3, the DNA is TGTGCCATCAGTGGCGACGAGCAAAAACTGTTTTTT. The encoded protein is CAISGDEQKLFF.

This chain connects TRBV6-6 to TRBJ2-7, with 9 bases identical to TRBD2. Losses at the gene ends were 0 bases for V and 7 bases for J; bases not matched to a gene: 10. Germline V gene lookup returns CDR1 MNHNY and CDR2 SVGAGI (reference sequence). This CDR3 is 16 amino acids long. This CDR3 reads CASSYSRVVAGVEQYF. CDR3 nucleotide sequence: TGTGCCAGCAGTTACTCGAGAGTGGTAGCGGGAGTTGAGCAGTACTTC.

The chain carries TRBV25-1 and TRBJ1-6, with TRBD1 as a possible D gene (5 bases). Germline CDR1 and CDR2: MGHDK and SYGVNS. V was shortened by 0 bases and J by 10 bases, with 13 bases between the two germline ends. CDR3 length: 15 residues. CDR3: CASSEYSGGASPLHF. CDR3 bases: TGTGCCAGCAGTGAATATAGCGGGGGTGCATCACCCCTCCACTTT.

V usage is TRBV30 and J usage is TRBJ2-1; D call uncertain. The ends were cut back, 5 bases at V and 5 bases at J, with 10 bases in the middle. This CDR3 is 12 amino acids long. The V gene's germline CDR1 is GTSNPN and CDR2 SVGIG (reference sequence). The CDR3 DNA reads TGTGCCTGGCCGCCACAGAACAATGAGCAGTTCTTC. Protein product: CAWPPQNNEQFF.

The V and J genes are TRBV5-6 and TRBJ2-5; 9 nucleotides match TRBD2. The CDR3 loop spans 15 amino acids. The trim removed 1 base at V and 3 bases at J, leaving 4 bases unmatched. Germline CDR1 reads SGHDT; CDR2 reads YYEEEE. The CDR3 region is CASSLPSGGKETQYF. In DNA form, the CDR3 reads TGTGCCAGCAGCTTGCCCAGCGGGGGGAAAGAGACCCAGTACTTC.

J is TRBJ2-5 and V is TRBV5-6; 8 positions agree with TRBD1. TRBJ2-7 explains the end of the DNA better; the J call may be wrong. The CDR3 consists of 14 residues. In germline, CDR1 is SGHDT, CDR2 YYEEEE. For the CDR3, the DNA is TGTGCCAGCAGCTTGGTGGCAGGGGGCCACGAGCAGTACTTC. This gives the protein CASSLVAGGHEQYF.

The CDR3 loop is CASSPPDGFYNEQFF. The CDR3 nucleotides are TGTGCCAGCTCACCTCCGGACGGCTTCTACAATGAGCAGTTCTTC. The rearrangement uses TRBV18 and TRBJ2-1; D remains unclear. The germline CDR1 and CDR2 sequences are KGHSH and LQKENI. The CDR3 has 15 amino acids. The ends were cut back, 3 bases at V and 3 bases at J, with 12 bases in the middle.

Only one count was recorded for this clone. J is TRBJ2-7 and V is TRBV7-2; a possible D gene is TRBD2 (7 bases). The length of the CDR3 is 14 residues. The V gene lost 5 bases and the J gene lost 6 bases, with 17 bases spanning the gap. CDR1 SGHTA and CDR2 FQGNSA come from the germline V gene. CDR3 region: CASSPVTGRGEQYF. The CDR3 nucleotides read TGTGCCAGCAGCCCCGTTACAGGGAGGGGCGAGCAGTACTTC.

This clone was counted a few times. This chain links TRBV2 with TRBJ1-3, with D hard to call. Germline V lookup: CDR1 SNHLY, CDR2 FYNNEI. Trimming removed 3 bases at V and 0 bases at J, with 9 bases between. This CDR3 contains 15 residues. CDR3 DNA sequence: TGTGCCAGCAGTGAGGTGGTTCACTCTGGAAACACCATATATTTT. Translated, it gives CASSEVVHSGNTIYF. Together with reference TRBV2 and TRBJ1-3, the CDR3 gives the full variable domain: EPEVTQTPSHQVTQMGQEVILRCVPISNHLYFYWYRQILGQKVEFLVSFYNNEISEKSEIFDDQFSVERPDGSNFTLKIRSTKLEDSAMYFCASSEVVHSGNTIYFGEGSWLTVV.

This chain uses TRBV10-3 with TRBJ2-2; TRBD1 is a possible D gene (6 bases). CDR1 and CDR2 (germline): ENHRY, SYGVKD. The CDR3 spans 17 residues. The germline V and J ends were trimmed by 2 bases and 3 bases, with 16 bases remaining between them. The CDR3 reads CAISEGVGASDTGELFF. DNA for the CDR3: TGTGCCATCAGTGAGGGAGTGGGGGCGTCGGACACCGGGGAGCTGTTTTTT.

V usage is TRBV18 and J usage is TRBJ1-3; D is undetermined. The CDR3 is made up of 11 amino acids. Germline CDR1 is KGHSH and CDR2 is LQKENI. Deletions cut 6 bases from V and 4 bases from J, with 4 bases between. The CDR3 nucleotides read TGTGCCAGCTCCCAAGGAAACACCATATATTTT. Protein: CASSQGNTIYF.

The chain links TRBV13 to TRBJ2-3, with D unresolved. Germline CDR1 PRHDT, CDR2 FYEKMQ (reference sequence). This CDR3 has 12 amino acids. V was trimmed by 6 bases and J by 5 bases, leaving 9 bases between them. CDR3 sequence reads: CASRAQQDTQYF. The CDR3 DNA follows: TGTGCCAGCAGGGCCCAGCAAGATACGCAGTATTTT.

The CDR3 DNA follows: TGTGCCAGCAGCTTAGGGGGGACTCTCTTGGGCGGGGAGCTGTTTTTT. Translating it yields CASSLGGTLLGGELFF. This chain uses TRBV11-3 with TRBJ2-2; weak D call: TRBD2 (6 bases). The CDR3 is 16 residues long. The V gene's germline CDR1 is SGHNT and CDR2 YENEEA. The ends were cut back, 1 base at V and 7 bases at J, with 16 bases in the middle.

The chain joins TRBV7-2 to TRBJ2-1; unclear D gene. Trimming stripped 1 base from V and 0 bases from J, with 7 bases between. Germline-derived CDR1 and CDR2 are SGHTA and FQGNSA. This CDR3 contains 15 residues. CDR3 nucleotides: TGTGCCAGCAGCTTAGTACTGAACTCCTACAATGAGCAGTTCTTC. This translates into CASSLVLNSYNEQFF.

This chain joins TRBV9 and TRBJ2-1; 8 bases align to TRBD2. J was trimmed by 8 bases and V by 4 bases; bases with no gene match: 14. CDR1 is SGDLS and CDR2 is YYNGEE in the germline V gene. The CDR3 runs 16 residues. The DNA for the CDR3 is TGTGCCAGCAGCTACGGACTAGCCTTCGACGAGGATGAGCAGTTCTTC. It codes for CASSYGLAFDEDEQFF.

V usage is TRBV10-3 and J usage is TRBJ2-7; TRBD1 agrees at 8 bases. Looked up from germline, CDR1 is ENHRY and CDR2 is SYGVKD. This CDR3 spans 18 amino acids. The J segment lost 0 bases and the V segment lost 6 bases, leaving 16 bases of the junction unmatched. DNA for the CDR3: TGTGCCATCAGAACAGGACAGGGCAATAGGGTAAGCTCCTACGAGCAGTACTTC. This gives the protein CAIRTGQGNRVSSYEQYF.

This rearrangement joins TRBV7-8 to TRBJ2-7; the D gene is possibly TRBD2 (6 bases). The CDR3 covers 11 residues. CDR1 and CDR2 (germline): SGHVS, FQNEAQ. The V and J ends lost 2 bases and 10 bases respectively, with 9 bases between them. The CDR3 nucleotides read TGTGCCAGCAGCTTAACCGGGGGACAGTACTTC. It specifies CASSLTGGQYF.

This CDR3 is CASSERRNNEQFF. The CDR3 DNA reads TGTGCCAGCAGTGAAAGACGGAACAATGAGCAGTTCTTC. This rearrangement joins TRBV2 to TRBJ2-1; no clear D gene. CDR1 SNHLY and CDR2 FYNNEI come from the germline V gene. Trimming removed 2 bases at V and 5 bases at J, with 7 bases between. This CDR3 has 13 amino acids.

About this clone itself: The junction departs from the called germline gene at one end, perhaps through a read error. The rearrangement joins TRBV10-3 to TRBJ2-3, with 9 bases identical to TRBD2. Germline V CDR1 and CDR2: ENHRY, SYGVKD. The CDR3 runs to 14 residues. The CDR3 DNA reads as TGTGCCATCAATGAGTTAGCGGGGGATGATACGCAGTATTTT. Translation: CAINELAGDDTQYF.

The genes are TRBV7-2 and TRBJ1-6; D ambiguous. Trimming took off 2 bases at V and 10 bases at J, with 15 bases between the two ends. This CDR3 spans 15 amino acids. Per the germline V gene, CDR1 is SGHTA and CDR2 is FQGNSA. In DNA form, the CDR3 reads TGTGCCAGCAGCTTATACGCAAGGTCAGACTCACCCCTCCACTTT. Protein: CASSLYARSDSPLHF.

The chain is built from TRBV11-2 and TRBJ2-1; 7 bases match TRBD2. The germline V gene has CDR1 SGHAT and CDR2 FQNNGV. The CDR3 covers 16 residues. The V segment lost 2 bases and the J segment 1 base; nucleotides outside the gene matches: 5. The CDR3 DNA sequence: TGTGCCAGCAGCTTACTGGCGGGGGAATCCTACAATGAGCAGTTCTTC. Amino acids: CASSLLAGESYNEQFF.

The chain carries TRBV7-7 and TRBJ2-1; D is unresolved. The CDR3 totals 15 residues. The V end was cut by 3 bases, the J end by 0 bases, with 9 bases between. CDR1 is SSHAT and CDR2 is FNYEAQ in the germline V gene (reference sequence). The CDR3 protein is CASSFGTGSYNEQFF. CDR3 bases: TGTGCCAGCAGCTTCGGCACTGGCTCCTACAATGAGCAGTTCTTC. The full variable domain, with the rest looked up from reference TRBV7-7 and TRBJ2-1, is GAGVSQSPRYKVTKRGQDVTLRCDPISSHATLYWYQQALGQGPEFLTYFNYEAQPDKSGLPSDRFSAERPEGSISTLTIQRTEQRDSAMYRCASSFGTGSYNEQFFGPGTRLTVL.

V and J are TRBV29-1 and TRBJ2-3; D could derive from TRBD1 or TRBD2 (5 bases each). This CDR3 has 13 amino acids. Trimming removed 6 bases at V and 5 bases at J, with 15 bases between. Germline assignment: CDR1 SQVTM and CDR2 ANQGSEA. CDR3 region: CSVGTLAEDTQYF. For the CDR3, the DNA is TGCAGCGTGGGGACCTTAGCAGAAGATACGCAGTATTTT.

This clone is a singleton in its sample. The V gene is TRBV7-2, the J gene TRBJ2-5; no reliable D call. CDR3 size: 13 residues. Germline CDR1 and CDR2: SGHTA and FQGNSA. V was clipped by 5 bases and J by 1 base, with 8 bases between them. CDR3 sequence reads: CASSPRLQETQYF. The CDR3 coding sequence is TGTGCCAGCAGCCCGCGGCTCCAAGAGACCCAGTACTTC.

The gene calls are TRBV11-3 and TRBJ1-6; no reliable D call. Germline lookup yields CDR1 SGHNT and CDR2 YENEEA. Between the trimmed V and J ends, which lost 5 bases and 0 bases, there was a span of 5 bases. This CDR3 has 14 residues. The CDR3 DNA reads TGTGCCAGCAGCCTGAGCTCCTATAATTCACCCCTCCACTTT. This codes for CASSLSSYNSPLHF.

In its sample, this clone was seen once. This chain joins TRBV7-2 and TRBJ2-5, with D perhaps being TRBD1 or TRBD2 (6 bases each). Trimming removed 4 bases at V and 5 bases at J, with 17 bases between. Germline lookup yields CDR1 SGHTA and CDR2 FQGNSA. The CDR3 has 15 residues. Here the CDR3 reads CASSSGGGVVETQYF. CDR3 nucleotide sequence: TGTGCCAGCAGCTCCGGGGGCGGGGTGGTGGAGACCCAGTACTTC.